This T cell receptor beta chain was sequenced in a study of CD8 T cells in ankylosing spondylitis. Broader study findings: Made up of about eight highly homologous variants, a TCR beta motif appeared characteristic of ankylosing spondylitis blood. Certain motif variants had earlier been reported in reactive arthritis synovial fluid and blood. The disease-linked clones had a CD8+ phenotype and low blood frequencies.

MiXCR was run by TCRdb on the 5' RACE reads, yielding one entry per CDR3 protein. Counted here are about 400,000 distinct CDR3 sequences, approximately 20% occurring once; the ten biggest clones make up around 12%. This clonotype was detected a few times. Its cognate antigen is unknown. The specimen was blood, either unsorted or a sorted T cell fraction (not recorded which). This receptor was obtained from a male donor with ankylosing spondylitis or in good health (not recorded which).

CDR3 bases: TGTGCTAGCCTCGACCCTAACACCGGGGAGCTGTTTTTT. This translates into CASLDPNTGELFF. The V gene is TRBV12-5, the J gene TRBJ2-2; D gene unclear. The CDR3 runs to 13 residues. The germline V gene has CDR1 LGHNT and CDR2 FRNRAP. Trimming stripped 9 bases from V and 2 bases from J, with 10 bases between.